The clone carrying this T cell receptor (beta chain) turned up a few times. The source of the sample is a study of blood T cell repertoires in COVID-19. Study background: The United States, Italy and Spain supplied acute and convalescent COVID-19 samples.

Seattle patients were enrolled during active infection and followed longitudinally. Losses at the gene ends were 2 bases for V and 1 base for J; bases not matched to a gene: 8. This CDR3 comprises 16 residues. Germline CDR1 LGHDT, CDR2 YNNKEL (reference sequence). Sequencing used immunoSEQ multiplex PCR; TCRdb keeps in-frame clones, though not all of them. The table lists 250,000 or so clones, around 90% of them singletons. The receptor comes from an older woman with COVID-19, enrolled during active disease. This chain uses TRBV3-1 (or the pseudogene TRBV3-2) with TRBJ2-7; 7 bases are a match to TRBD1. The specimen sequenced was peripheral blood. The CDR3 loop is CASSQFRGQPSYEQYF. In nucleotides, the CDR3 is TGTGCCAGCAGCCAATTCCGGGGACAGCCATCCTACGAGCAGTACTTC.